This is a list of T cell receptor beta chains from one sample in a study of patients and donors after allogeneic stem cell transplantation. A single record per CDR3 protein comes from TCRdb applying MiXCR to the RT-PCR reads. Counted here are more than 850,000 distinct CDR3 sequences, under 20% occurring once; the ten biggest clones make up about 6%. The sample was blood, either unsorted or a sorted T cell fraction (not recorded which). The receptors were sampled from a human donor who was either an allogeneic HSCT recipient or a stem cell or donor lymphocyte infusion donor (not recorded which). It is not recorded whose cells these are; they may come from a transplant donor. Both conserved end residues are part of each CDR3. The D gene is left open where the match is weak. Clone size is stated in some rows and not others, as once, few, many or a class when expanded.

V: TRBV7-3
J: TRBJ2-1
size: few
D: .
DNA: TGTGCCAGCAGCTTAACGGTGGCAGCCATCTACAATGAGCAGTTCTTC
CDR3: CASSLTVAAIYNEQFF

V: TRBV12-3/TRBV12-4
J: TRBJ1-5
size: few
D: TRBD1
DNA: TGTGCCAGCAGTTTTCCAATGACAGGGAATCAGCCCCAGCATTTT
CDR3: CASSFPMTGNQPQHF

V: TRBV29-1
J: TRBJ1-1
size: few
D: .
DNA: TGCAGCGTTCGTCAGGGGAAGGGGACTGAAGCTTTCTTT
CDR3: CSVRQGKGTEAFF

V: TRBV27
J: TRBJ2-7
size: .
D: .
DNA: TGTGCCAGCAGTTTATCCCGACGGTCCTACGAGCAGTACTTC
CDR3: CASSLSRRSYEQYF

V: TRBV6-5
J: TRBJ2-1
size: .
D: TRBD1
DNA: TGTGCCAGCAGTTACTCTACAGGGGGTTCTGGTGAGCAGTTCTTC
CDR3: CASSYSTGGSGEQFF

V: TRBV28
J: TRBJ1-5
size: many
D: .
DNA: TGTGCCAGCAGCTTACTCAATCAGCCCCAGCATTTT
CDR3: CASSLLNQPQHF

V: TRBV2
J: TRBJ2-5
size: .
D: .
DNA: TGTGCCAGCAGTGTGGTGGGGGCGGCCAAAGAGACCCAGTACTTC
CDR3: CASSVVGAAKETQYF

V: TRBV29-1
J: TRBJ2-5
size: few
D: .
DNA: TGCAGCGTTGGGGTGGTCGGCAGGCGGATCCAAGAGACCCAGTACTTC
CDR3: CSVGVVGRRIQETQYF

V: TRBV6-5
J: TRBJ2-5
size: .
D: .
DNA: TGTGCCAGCAGTTACTCGTCGCGAGAGACCCAGTACTTC
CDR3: CASSYSSRETQYF

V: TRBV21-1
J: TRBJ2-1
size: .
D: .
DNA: TGTGCCAGCAGCAAATCTACTCGGGACCCCAGGGGGGTCAATGAGCAGTTCTTC
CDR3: CASSKSTRDPRGVNEQFF

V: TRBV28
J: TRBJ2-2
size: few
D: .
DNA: TGTGCCAGCAGTCAACAGTCGGCGAACACCGGGGAGCTGTTTTTT
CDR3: CASSQQSANTGELFF

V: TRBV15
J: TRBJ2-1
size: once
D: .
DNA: TGTGCCACCAGCAGAGCCACTATCTCGGGACTTGAGCAGTTCTTC
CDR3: CATSRATISGLEQFF

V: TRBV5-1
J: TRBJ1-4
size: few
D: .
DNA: TGCGCCAGCTGCCCTGGGCCTCGGGATGAAAAACTGTTTTTT
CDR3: CASCPGPRDEKLFF

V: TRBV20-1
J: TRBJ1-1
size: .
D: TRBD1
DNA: TGCAGTGCTAGTGGGGGTGACAGGGGGAACACTGAAGCTTTCTTT
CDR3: CSASGGDRGNTEAFF

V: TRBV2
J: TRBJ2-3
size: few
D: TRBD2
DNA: TGTGCCAGCAAGCGGGGACTAGCGGAACTATATACGCAGTATTTT
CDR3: CASKRGLAELYTQYF

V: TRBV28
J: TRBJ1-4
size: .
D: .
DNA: TGTGCCAGCAGTTCCCCGCGAGGGATAAGCGAAAAACTGTTTTTT
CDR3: CASSSPRGISEKLFF

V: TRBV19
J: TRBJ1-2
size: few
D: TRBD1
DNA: TGTGCCAGTACGCGTTGGGACAGCGACTATGGCTACACCTTC
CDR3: CASTRWDSDYGYTF

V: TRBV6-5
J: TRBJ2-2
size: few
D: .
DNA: TGTGCCAGCAGTTCGAACAGGGAAACCGGGGAGCTGTTTTTT
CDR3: CASSSNRETGELFF

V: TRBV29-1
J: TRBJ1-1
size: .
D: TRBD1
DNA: TGCAGCCACCAAGGACAGGGTTACACTGAAGCTTTCTTT
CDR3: CSHQGQGYTEAFF

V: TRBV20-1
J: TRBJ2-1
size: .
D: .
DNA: TGCAGTGCCGGGACGGGGGCCTACAATGAGCAGTTCTTC
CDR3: CSAGTGAYNEQFF

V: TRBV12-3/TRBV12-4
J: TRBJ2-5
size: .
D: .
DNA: TGTGCCAGCAGTTTATCTAGCGAGGAGACCCAGTACTTC
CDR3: CASSLSSEETQYF

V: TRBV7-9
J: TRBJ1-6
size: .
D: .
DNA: TGTGCCAGCAGCCCGAATTCACCCCTCCACTTT
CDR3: CASSPNSPLHF

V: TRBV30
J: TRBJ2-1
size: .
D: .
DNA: TGTGCCTGGGGGAAGGCTTATGAGCAGTTCTTC
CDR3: CAWGKAYEQFF

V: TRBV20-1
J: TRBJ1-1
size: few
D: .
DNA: TGCAGTGCTCCCCCTTTCCAGGGGACTGAAGCTTTCTTT
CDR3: CSAPPFQGTEAFF

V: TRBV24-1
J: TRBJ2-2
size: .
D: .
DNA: TGTGCCACCACGAAGAGTGGGGGAACCGGGGAGCTGTTTTTT
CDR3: CATTKSGGTGELFF

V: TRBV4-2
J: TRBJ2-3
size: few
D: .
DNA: TGTGCCAGCAGCCAAGATCGGCGCAGACCTAGCACAGATACGCAGTATTTT
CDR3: CASSQDRRRPSTDTQYF

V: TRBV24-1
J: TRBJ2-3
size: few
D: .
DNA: TGTGCCACCAGTGAGTCGGGCGGTAGAGGTCCAGATACGCAGTATTTT
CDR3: CATSESGGRGPDTQYF

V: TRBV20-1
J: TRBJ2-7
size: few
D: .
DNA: TGCAGTGCTTCCCAGGAGCCTCAGGCGGGGCAGTACTTC
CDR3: CSASQEPQAGQYF

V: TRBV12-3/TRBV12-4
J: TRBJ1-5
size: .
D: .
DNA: TGTGCCAGCAAAACATCTTCAGGTAATAGCAATCAGCCCCAGCATTTT
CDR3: CASKTSSGNSNQPQHF

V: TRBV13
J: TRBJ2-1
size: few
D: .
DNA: TGTGCCAGCAGCTACTTCTGGGGGGACAATGAGCAGTTCTTC
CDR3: CASSYFWGDNEQFF

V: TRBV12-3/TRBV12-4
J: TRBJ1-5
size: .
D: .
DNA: TGTGCCAGCAGTTTTGATGGGTACGATTATCAGCCCCAGCATTTT
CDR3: CASSFDGYDYQPQHF

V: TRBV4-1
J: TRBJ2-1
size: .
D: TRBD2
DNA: TGCGCCAGCAGCCAAGATTCTAGCGGGACCCCCCTCTCCTACAATGAGCAGTTCTTC
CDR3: CASSQDSSGTPLSYNEQFF

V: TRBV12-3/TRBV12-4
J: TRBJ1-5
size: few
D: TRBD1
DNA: TGTGCCAGCAGCCCCAGGGGGGCTCATCAGCCCCAGCATTTT
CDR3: CASSPRGAHQPQHF

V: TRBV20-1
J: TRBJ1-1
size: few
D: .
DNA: TGCAGTGCTAGTACAGGGGAAGCTTTCTTT
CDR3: CSASTGEAFF

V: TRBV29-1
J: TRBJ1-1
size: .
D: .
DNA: TGCAGCGTTGAAATGGGAGTAGCTGAAGCTTTCTTT
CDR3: CSVEMGVAEAFF

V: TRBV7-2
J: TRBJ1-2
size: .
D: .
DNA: TGTGCCAGCAGCTTAGTAGGCAGGGATGGTGACACCTTC
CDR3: CASSLVGRDGDTF

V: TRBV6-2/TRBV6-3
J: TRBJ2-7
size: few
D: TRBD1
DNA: TGTGCCAGCAGCCCCGCGACAGGGGGTATCCACGAGCAGTACTTC
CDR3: CASSPATGGIHEQYF

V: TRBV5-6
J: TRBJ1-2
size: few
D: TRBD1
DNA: TGTGCCAGCAGTCCAGACAGGGCAAAATACTATGGCTACACCTTC
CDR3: CASSPDRAKYYGYTF

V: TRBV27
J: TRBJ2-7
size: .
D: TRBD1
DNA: TGTGCCAGCAGTTTATCGGGACAGATACCGGTCTTCGAGCAGTACTTC
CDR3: CASSLSGQIPVFEQYF

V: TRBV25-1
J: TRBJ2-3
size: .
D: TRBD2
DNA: TGTGCCAGCAGTGCTGCTAGCGGGGGGCGCTATACGCAGTATTTT
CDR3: CASSAASGGRYTQYF

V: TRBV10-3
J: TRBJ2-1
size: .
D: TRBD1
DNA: TGTGCCATCAGCGTCAGGACAGGGGCCAATGAGCAGTTCTTC
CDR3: CAISVRTGANEQFF

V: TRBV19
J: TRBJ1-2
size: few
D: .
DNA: TGTGCCAGTAGTATGGGGAGCCCGAACTATGGCTACACCTTC
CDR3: CASSMGSPNYGYTF

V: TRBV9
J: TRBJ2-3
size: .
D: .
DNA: TGTGCCAGCAGCGTAGCGTCTGGTACGCAGTATTTT
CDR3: CASSVASGTQYF

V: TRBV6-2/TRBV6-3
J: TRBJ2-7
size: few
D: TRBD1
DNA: TGTGCCAGCAGTTGGCGGGACAGGGGCTCCTACGAGCAGTACTTC
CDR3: CASSWRDRGSYEQYF

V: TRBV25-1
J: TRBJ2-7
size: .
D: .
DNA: TGTGCCAGCAGTGAAGCCGGACGGAGCTCCTACGAGCAGTACTTC
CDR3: CASSEAGRSSYEQYF

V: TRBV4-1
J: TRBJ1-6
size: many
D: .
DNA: TGCGCCAGCAGCCAAGAGTGGGGGGGTAATTCACCCCTCCACTTT
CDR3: CASSQEWGGNSPLHF